Below are 23 T cell receptor beta chains sequenced from a single sample in a study of shared clonotypes between healthy human individuals. The protocol was immunoSEQ multiplex PCR, while the TCRdb copy is restricted to in-frame clones and leaves out a portion. The profile shows approximately 940,000 clones, 70% to 85% of them singletons. The sequenced sample was memory CD4+ T cells sorted from blood. Regarding subset: CD45RA-negative fraction. These receptors were taken from a man between 18 and 35 years old in good health.

The rearrangement uses TRBV6-5 and TRBJ2-3, with 9 bases aligning to TRBD2. Germline assignment: CDR1 MNHEY and CDR2 SVGAGI. CDR3 size: 14 residues. V lost 1 base, J lost 4 bases, and 0 bases stayed unmatched. The CDR3 DNA is TGTGCCAGCAGTTACTTAGCGGGAGCAGATACGCAGTATTTT. This gives the protein CASSYLAGADTQYF.

The CDR3 sequence is CASSATSGGIGEQFF. The DNA of the CDR3 is TGTGCCAGCAGCGCGACTAGCGGGGGTATAGGTGAGCAGTTCTTC. The rearrangement links TRBV2 to TRBJ2-1, with 12 positions matching TRBD2. Germline CDR1 SNHLY, CDR2 FYNNEI. Trimming removed 6 bases from V and 9 bases from J; junction bases left unmatched: 9. The CDR3 is 15 residues long.

The V gene is TRBV5-4, the J gene TRBJ1-1; 9 nucleotides align to TRBD1. The V and J ends lost 4 bases and 3 bases, in that order; junction bases with no gene match: 13. Germline V gene sequence: CDR1 SGHNT, CDR2 YYREEE (reference sequence). This CDR3 has 17 residues. Written as DNA, the CDR3 is TGTGCCAGCAGCGAGGGACAGGGAAGGGTCGTTTACACTGAAGCTTTCTTT. It encodes CASSEGQGRVVYTEAFF.

A note on this clone: This CDR3 is also generated by other DNA sequences in the sample. V gene TRBV5-1 combines with J gene TRBJ2-5, with 11 bases matching TRBD2. The CDR3 totals 16 residues. With 3 bases clipped from V and 2 bases from J, the junction kept 6 bases outside the gene matches. Germline loops: CDR1 SGHRS, CDR2 YFSETQ. DNA of the CDR3: TGCGCCAGCAGCTCCGGACTAGCGGGTCGACAAGAGACCCAGTACTTC. This encodes CASSSGLAGRQETQYF.

The chain carries TRBV4-3 and TRBJ2-6; the D gene is possibly TRBD2 (5 bases). Trimming removed 8 bases at V and 0 bases at J, with 8 bases between. CDR3 size: 14 residues. Germline CDR1 reads LGHNA; CDR2 reads YSLEER. CDR3 amino acids: CASSRDSGANVLTF. As DNA, the CDR3 is TGCGCCAGCTCACGGGACTCTGGGGCCAACGTCCTGACTTTC.

V and J are TRBV4-1 and TRBJ2-5; 8 nucleotides agree with TRBD2. Germline assignment: CDR1 MGHRA and CDR2 YSYEKL. The V and J ends lost 4 bases and 2 bases, in that order; junction bases with no gene match: 9. The CDR3 totals 16 residues. The CDR3 bases are TGCGCCAGCAGCCTCTCCGGGGGGGTAGCACAAGAGACCCAGTACTTC. Translating it yields CASSLSGGVAQETQYF.

This clone was recorded many times. Distinct nucleotide sequences in the sample also encode this CDR3. This rearrangement joins TRBV14 to TRBJ1-1; D is ambiguous. CDR3 length: 13 amino acids. The germline V gene has CDR1 SGHDN and CDR2 FVKESK. V was pared by 0 bases and J by 1 base, with 3 bases between. In DNA, the CDR3 is TGTGCCAGCAGCCAAGATCAGAACACTGAAGCTTTCTTT. As protein: CASSQDQNTEAFF.

This chain uses TRBV7-8 with TRBJ2-5; D might be TRBD1 or TRBD2, each matching 5 bases. V lost 2 bases and J lost 2, with 12 bases in between. The CDR3 runs 15 residues. CDR1 and CDR2 from the germline V gene are SGHVS and FQNEAQ. CDR3 sequence reads: CASSLRGRTQETQYF. CDR3 DNA sequence: TGTGCCAGCAGCTTACGGGGCAGGACTCAAGAGACCCAGTACTTC.

The genes are TRBV5-4 and TRBJ2-2, with D perhaps being TRBD1 or TRBD2 (5 bases each). CDR3 length equals 14 residues. From germline, CDR1 is SGHNT and CDR2 YYREEE (reference sequence). V lost 4 bases and J lost 4, with 11 bases in between. CDR3 in DNA: TGTGCCAGCAGCACCGGGACGGCCACCGGGGAGCTGTTTTTT. Its translation: CASSTGTATGELFF.

This clone was seen more than once but under ten times. The chain is built from TRBV30 and TRBJ2-3, with D possibly being TRBD2 (6 bases). The CDR3 is 14 amino acids. The V end was cut by 2 bases, the J end by 1 base, with 10 bases between. The germline CDR1 and CDR2 sequences are GTSNPN and SVGIG (reference sequence). The CDR3 coding sequence is TGTGCCTGGAGTAGGGGCGGGGGCACAGATACGCAGTATTTT. This encodes CAWSRGGGTDTQYF.

This rearrangement joins TRBV7-9 to TRBJ1-2, with TRBD1 identical over 9 bases. Losses at the gene ends were 5 bases for V and 7 bases for J; bases not matched to a gene: 14. Germline assignment: CDR1 SEHNR and CDR2 FQNEAQ (reference sequence). CDR3 length equals 16 residues. CDR3 nucleotide sequence: TGTGCCAGCAGCGCCCAAACCGGGACAGGGCTCCCTGGCTACACCTTC. Translated: CASSAQTGTGLPGYTF. The variable domain in full, with the rest retrieved from reference TRBV7-9 and TRBJ1-2, is DTGVSQNPRHKITKRGQNVTFRCDPISEHNRLYWYRQTLGQGPEFLTYFQNEAQLEKSRLLSDRFSAERPKGSFSTLEIQRTEQGDSAMYLCASSAQTGTGLPGYTFGSGTRLTVV.

V usage is TRBV29-1 and J usage is TRBJ2-7; D might be TRBD2 (5 bases). This CDR3 contains 11 residues. Germline V gene data show CDR1 as SQVTM and CDR2 as ANQGSEA. V was cut by 4 bases and J by 7 bases, with 11 bases left in between. CDR3: CSVAERVEQYF. CDR3 DNA sequence: TGCAGCGTTGCGGAGAGGGTGGAGCAGTACTTC.

CDR3 protein: CASSYSEVYNSPLHF. Written as DNA, the CDR3 is TGTGCCAGCAGCTACAGTGAGGTCTATAATTCACCCCTCCACTTT. The rearrangement uses TRBV6-1 and TRBJ1-6; D unresolved. CDR1 and CDR2 from the germline V gene are MNHNS and SASEGT. V was clipped by 6 bases and J by 3 bases, with 12 bases between them. This CDR3 is 15 amino acids long.

Worth noting for this clone: An end of the junction does not agree with germline; a read error may underlie this. The chain uses TRBV14 and TRBJ2-7; D remains ambiguous. The CDR3 has 13 amino acids. The V gene's germline CDR1 is SGHDN and CDR2 FVKESK. The CDR3 nucleotides are TGTGCCAGCAGCCAAGATCCCAACTACCAGCAGTACTTC. Translating gives CASSQDPNYQQYF.

J is TRBJ2-2 and V is TRBV5-1; TRBD1 might be the D (5 bases). This CDR3 contains 15 residues. Per the germline V gene, CDR1 is SGHRS and CDR2 is YFSETQ. V was clipped by 0 bases and J by 8 bases, with 14 bases between them. CDR3 DNA: TGCGCCAGCAGCTTGGCCAGGGCAGACTTAGGGGAGCTGTTTTTT. Protein product: CASSLARADLGELFF.

The chain links TRBV9 to TRBJ1-6; D call uncertain. Looked up from germline, CDR1 is SGDLS and CDR2 is YYNGEE. The length of the CDR3 is 14 residues. The V end was cut by 1 base, the J end by 6 bases, with 8 bases between. This CDR3 is CASSVTDSNSPLHF. The CDR3, as DNA: TGTGCCAGCAGCGTAACAGACTCTAATTCACCCCTCCACTTT.

V usage is TRBV6-6 and J usage is TRBJ1-5; D unclear. The CDR3 runs 15 residues. V lost 2 bases, J lost 2 bases, and 10 bases lay in between. Germline CDR1 MNHNY, CDR2 SVGAGI (reference sequence). The CDR3 protein is CASSYEARGNQPQHF. The CDR3 region has the DNA TGTGCCAGCAGTTACGAGGCTCGGGGCAATCAGCCCCAGCATTTT.

The rearrangement uses TRBV18 and TRBJ1-4; the match to TRBD1 covers 7 bases. The CDR3 has 16 residues. J lost 7 bases, V lost 3 bases, and 11 bases had no gene match. Germline CDR1 is KGHSH and CDR2 is LQKENI. CDR3 residues: CASSPSGGGMGEKLFF. CDR3 DNA sequence: TGTGCCAGCTCACCTTCAGGAGGGGGCATGGGTGAAAAACTGTTTTTT. The variable domain in full, with the rest retrieved from reference TRBV18 and TRBJ1-4, is NAGVMQNPRHLVRRRGQEARLRCSPMKGHSHVYWYRQLPEEGLKFMVYLQKENIIDESGMPKERFSAEFPKEGPSILRIQQVVRGDSAAYFCASSPSGGGMGEKLFFGSGTQLSVL.

The chain combines TRBV9 with TRBJ2-7, with 10 bases identical to TRBD1. J gave up 5 bases and V 2 bases, and 4 bases lay outside the gene matches. The CDR3 runs to 14 residues. Per the germline V gene, CDR1 is SGDLS and CDR2 is YYNGEE. CDR3 amino acids: CASSVRDRGNEQYF. The CDR3 DNA follows: TGTGCCAGCAGCGTCCGGGACAGGGGTAACGAGCAGTACTTC. The full variable domain, completed using reference TRBV9 and TRBJ2-7, is DSGVTQTPKHLITATGQRVTLRCSPRSGDLSVYWYQQSLDQGLQFLIQYYNGEERAKGNILERFSAQQFPDLHSELNLSSLELGDSALYFCASSVRDRGNEQYFGPGTRLTVT.

J is TRBJ2-7 and V is TRBV6-6, with TRBD1 as a possible D gene (5 bases). CDR3 length: 12 residues. In germline, CDR1 is MNHNY, CDR2 SVGAGI (reference sequence). V was cut by 5 bases and J by 10 bases, with 15 bases left in between. The chain's CDR3 is CASSLLQGSQYF. The CDR3 DNA reads as TGTGCCAGCAGTCTCCTTCAGGGTAGTCAGTACTTC.

The rearrangement joins TRBV15 to TRBJ1-6; the D is unclear. Looked up from germline, CDR1 is LNHNV and CDR2 is YYDKDF (reference sequence). The CDR3 contains 12 residues. V shed 3 bases and J shed 7 bases, with 4 bases lying between them. The CDR3 sequence: CATSSLNSPLHF. For the CDR3, the DNA is TGTGCCACCAGCAGTCTCAATTCACCCCTCCACTTT.

This clone was detected a few times. The V gene is TRBV6-1, the J gene TRBJ2-1, with a tentative D call TRBD2 (5 bases). Trimming stripped 2 bases from V and 1 base from J, with 9 bases between. Germline values: CDR1 MNHNS, CDR2 SASEGT. CDR3 length: 15 residues. For the CDR3, the DNA is TGTGCCAGCAGTGAATTGGGAGCGTCCTACAATGAGCAGTTCTTC. As protein: CASSELGASYNEQFF.

The rearrangement joins TRBV5-1 to TRBJ2-7, with D tentatively TRBD1 or TRBD2 (5 bases each). The CDR3 has 14 residues. Trimming left V 0 bases short and J 2 bases short, with 9 bases between. CDR1 SGHRS and CDR2 YFSETQ come from the germline V gene. The CDR3 here is CASSLATGPYEQYF. For the CDR3, the DNA is TGCGCCAGCAGCTTGGCCACGGGGCCCTACGAGCAGTACTTC.